A single sample gave rise to the 28 T cell receptor beta chains below, sequenced in a study of blood T cell repertoires in COVID-19. Assay: immunoSEQ multiplex PCR; the TCRdb copy retains only in-frame clones and omits some. Of approximately 250,000 clones listed, 86% are singletons. The sequenced sample consisted of peripheral blood. The receptor source for this set is a man aged 25-45 years who had recovered from COVID-19.

This sequence joins TRBV7-8 and TRBJ2-5; possibly TRBD2 for D (6 bases). Trimming shortened V by 7 bases and J by 2 bases, and 20 bases separated the two germline ends. CDR3 length: 16 amino acids. Germline loops: CDR1 SGHVS, CDR2 FQNEAQ. CDR3 sequence: CASKEEGEFVQETQYF. The CDR3 DNA follows: TGTGCCAGCAAAGAGGAGGGAGAATTTGTTCAAGAGACCCAGTACTTC.

This clone was recorded once. The V gene is TRBV5-8, the J gene TRBJ1-1, with 7 bases that match TRBD1. The germline CDR1 and CDR2 sequences are SGHTS and YDEGEE. The CDR3 runs to 15 residues. V gave up 4 bases and J gave up 1 base; unmatched junction bases: 7. CDR3 loop: CASSLRRTGNTEAFF. The CDR3 region has the DNA TGTGCCAGCAGCCTCCGCCGGACAGGGAACACTGAAGCTTTCTTT.

The count of this clone is one. V is TRBV6-2 or TRBV6-3 and J is TRBJ1-1, with D possibly matching TRBD1 (5 bases). Germline-derived CDR1 and CDR2 are MNHEY and SVGEGT. CDR3 length equals 14 residues. With 4 bases removed from V and 1 base from J, the gap between germline ends came to 10 bases. The CDR3 reads CASSLAGPNTEAFF. CDR3 nucleotides: TGTGCCAGCAGTTTAGCGGGACCGAACACTGAAGCTTTCTTT.

The rearrangement joins TRBV19 to TRBJ2-7; 8 nucleotides agree with TRBD1. V shed 5 bases, J shed 3 bases, and the junction held 3 bases outside the gene matches. The CDR3 has 13 amino acids. From germline, CDR1 is LNHDA and CDR2 SQIVND (reference sequence). This chain's CDR3 is CASSFGQGYEQYF. Here the CDR3 DNA reads TGTGCCAGTAGTTTTGGACAGGGCTACGAGCAGTACTTC.

This clone was recorded once. J is TRBJ2-7 and V is TRBV21-1; the table assigns TRBD1, which was not confirmed against the DNA. TRBV21-1 is a documented pseudogene. CDR3 length equals 17 residues. CDR3 coding DNA: TGTGCCAGCAGCAAAGAGCGCGACAGGGATGCACACTACGAGCAGTACTTC. It codes for CASSKERDRDAHYEQYF.

The chain carries TRBV5-1 and TRBJ1-6, with 10 bases lining up with TRBD1. J was trimmed by 9 bases and V by 1 base; bases with no gene match: 10. Germline CDR1 is SGHRS and CDR2 is YFSETQ. The CDR3 is 17 amino acids. CDR3 region: CASSLTTGTGEVSPLHF. The DNA of the CDR3 is TGCGCCAGCAGCTTGACCACCGGGACAGGGGAGGTTTCACCCCTCCACTTT.

The genes are TRBV7-2 and TRBJ1-6; D is unresolved. CDR3 length: 13 residues. The germline CDR1 and CDR2 sequences are SGHTA and FQGNSA. Trimming pared 7 bases from V and 8 bases from J, leaving 12 bases between. CDR3 coding DNA: TGTGCCAGCACCCCCCCCGGTTATTCACCCCTCCACTTT. Translating gives CASTPPGYSPLHF. Combining the CDR3 with reference TRBV7-2 and TRBJ1-6 gives the whole variable domain GAGVSQSPSNKVTEKGKDVELRCDPISGHTALYWYRQSLGQGLEFLIYFQGNSAPDKSGLPSDRFSAERTGGSVSTLTIQRTQQEDSAVYLCASTPPGYSPLHFGNGTRLTVT.

This clone was seen a single time. In DNA form, the CDR3 reads TGTGCCAGCAGCTTTCCCCGAGGGGGCTACACCTTC. Its protein product is CASSFPRGGYTF. The J gene is TRBJ1-2, the V gene TRBV11-2; D is unresolved. This CDR3 has 12 residues. V was cut by 3 bases and J by 8 bases, with 10 bases left in between. CDR1 and CDR2 from the germline V gene are SGHAT and FQNNGV.

The gene calls are TRBV6-4 and TRBJ1-2; TRBD1 matches at 10 bases. There are 15 residues in the CDR3. In germline, CDR1 is MRHNA, CDR2 SNTAGT. V dropped 5 bases and J dropped 0; count of bases not matched to a gene: 3. In DNA form, the CDR3 reads TGTGCCAGCAGTTCTGACAGGGGGCCTAACTATGGCTACACCTTC. Its translation is CASSSDRGPNYGYTF.

This clone was seen once. The rearrangement uses TRBV10-3 and TRBJ1-1, with 8 bases lining up with TRBD1. Germline CDR1 is ENHRY and CDR2 is SYGVKD. The CDR3 loop spans 13 amino acids. Trimming cost V 7 bases and J 4 bases; bases outside gene matches: 5. The CDR3 sequence is CAINPDRVTEAFF. The CDR3 DNA sequence: TGTGCCATCAATCCGGACAGGGTCACTGAAGCTTTCTTT.

The V and J genes are TRBV12-3 or TRBV12-4 and TRBJ1-2, with D uncertain. The CDR3 contains 13 residues. V was trimmed by 3 bases and J by 5 bases, leaving 10 bases between them. The DNA of the CDR3 is TGTGCCAGCAGTTTCAGCGGGGTATATGGCTACACCTTC. This translates into CASSFSGVYGYTF.

This CDR3 reads CASSKLALSTDTQYF. The CDR3 DNA sequence: TGTGCCAGCAGTAAACTAGCGCTCAGCACAGATACGCAGTATTTT. The chain couples TRBV6-5 to TRBJ2-3; 7 positions agree with TRBD2. Per germline, CDR1 MNHEY and CDR2 SVGAGI. Trimming took 5 bases from V and 0 from J; bases not matched to a gene: 5. The CDR3 loop spans 15 amino acids.

This clone was picked up one time. The chain employs TRBV3-1 (or the pseudogene TRBV3-2) and TRBJ2-7, with no clear D. V was clipped by 4 bases and J by 0 bases, with 7 bases between them. Germline loops: CDR1 LGHDT, CDR2 YNNKEL (reference sequence). The CDR3 consists of 13 residues. CDR3 amino acids: CASSPSSSYEQYF. DNA of the CDR3: TGTGCCAGCAGCCCGTCGAGCTCCTACGAGCAGTACTTC.

J is TRBJ1-1 and V is TRBV5-1, with 9 nucleotides matching TRBD1. Trimming at V came to 5 bases and at J to 6 bases, leaving 5 bases not matched to a gene. Germline V gene data show CDR1 as SGHRS and CDR2 as YFSETQ. The CDR3 totals 13 residues. The CDR3 reads CASRLDRGAEAFF. DNA for the CDR3: TGCGCCAGCAGGCTGGACAGGGGTGCTGAAGCTTTCTTT.

This rearrangement joins TRBV4-1 to TRBJ1-5; 7 nucleotides align to TRBD1. The V segment lost 4 bases and the J segment 11 bases; nucleotides outside the gene matches: 14. CDR1 is MGHRA, CDR2 YSYEKL, per germline. The CDR3 is made up of 15 amino acids. The CDR3 spells CASSRTGTEASTQHF. The CDR3 bases are TGCGCCAGCAGCCGAACCGGGACAGAGGCTTCGACCCAGCATTTT.

The chain uses TRBV5-4 and TRBJ1-1; a weak D match, TRBD1 (5 bases). Germline V gives CDR1 SGHNT, CDR2 YYREEE (reference sequence). The CDR3 sequence is 11 residues long. The V end lost 1 base, the J end lost 11 bases, and 9 bases lay between the germline ends. Here the CDR3 DNA reads TGTGCCAGCAGCTTGCAGGGTTTGGCTTTCTTT. The encoded protein is CASSLQGLAFF.

The chain is built from TRBV5-6 and TRBJ1-2, with D hard to call. The CDR3 extends over 13 amino acids. V gave up 0 bases and J gave up 3 bases, with 6 bases separating them. Germline CDR1 SGHDT, CDR2 YYEEEE. The CDR3 nucleotides are TGTGCCAGCAGCTTGGCCGGGGACTATGGCTACACCTTC. It codes for CASSLAGDYGYTF.

This chain connects TRBV20-1 to TRBJ2-2; TRBD1 is a possible D gene (6 bases). Trimming stripped 3 bases from V and 6 bases from J, with 14 bases between. Germline V gene data show CDR1 as DFQATT and CDR2 as SNEGSKA (reference sequence). This CDR3 has 14 amino acids. The CDR3 loop is CSASLGASPGELFF. CDR3 nucleotide sequence: TGCAGTGCTAGTTTGGGGGCCTCTCCCGGGGAGCTGTTTTTT.

The rearrangement uses TRBV7-9 and TRBJ1-2, with D perhaps matching TRBD1 (6 bases). This CDR3 comprises 15 residues. The germline V gene encodes CDR1 SEHNR and CDR2 FQNEAQ (reference sequence). With 1 base removed from V and 3 bases from J, the gap between germline ends came to 12 bases. The chain's CDR3 is CASSLESRGHYGYTF. CDR3 bases: TGTGCCAGCAGCTTAGAGAGCAGGGGTCACTATGGCTACACCTTC.

The DNA of the CDR3 is TGTGCCAGCAGTTACTCGGGGGGGCAGCGCACTGAAGCTTTCTTT. Translated: CASSYSGGQRTEAFF. The V and J genes are TRBV6-5 and TRBJ1-1; tentative D call: TRBD1 (6 bases). Per germline, CDR1 MNHEY and CDR2 SVGAGI. V was shortened by 0 bases and J by 4 bases, with 12 bases between the two germline ends. The CDR3 is 15 residues long.

The V call is TRBV7-9, the J call TRBJ2-3; 8 nucleotides line up with TRBD2. Germline lookup yields CDR1 SEHNR and CDR2 FQNEAQ (reference sequence). This CDR3 contains 15 residues. Trimming removed 5 bases from V and 1 base from J; junction bases left unmatched: 5. CDR3 in amino acids: CASSPFSGGTDTQYF. CDR3 nucleotide sequence: TGTGCCAGCAGCCCTTTTAGCGGGGGCACAGATACGCAGTATTTT.

In regard to this clone: This same CDR3 is encoded by further DNA sequences in the sample. The V call is TRBV11-2, the J call TRBJ1-3; the D gene is possibly TRBD1 (5 bases). Trimming left V 0 bases short and J 4 bases short, with 7 bases between. The germline gives CDR1 SGHAT, CDR2 FQNNGV. This CDR3 has 14 residues. Written as DNA, the CDR3 is TGTGCCAGCAGCTTAGACAGGGCCGGAAACACCATATATTTT. Its translation: CASSLDRAGNTIYF. The entire variable domain, with the rest obtained from reference TRBV11-2 and TRBJ1-3, is as follows: EAGVAQSPRYKIIEKRQSVAFWCNPISGHATLYWYQQILGQGPKLLIQFQNNGVVDDSQLPKDRFSAERLKGVDSTLKIQPAKLEDSAVYLCASSLDRAGNTIYFGEGSWLTVV.

The CDR3, as DNA: TGTGCCAGTAGGGGGGGGAATTCACCCCTCCACTTT. Its translation is CASRGGNSPLHF. The chain uses TRBV19 and TRBJ1-6; weak D call: TRBD1 (5 bases). The ends were cut back, 6 bases at V and 7 bases at J, with 7 bases in the middle. Looked up from germline, CDR1 is LNHDA and CDR2 is SQIVND (reference sequence). The CDR3 spans 12 residues. The variable domain in full, with the rest retrieved from reference TRBV19 and TRBJ1-6, is DGGITQSPKYLFRKEGQNVTLSCEQNLNHDAMYWYRQDPGQGLRLIYYSQIVNDFQKGDIAEGYSVSREKKESFPLTVTSAQKNPTAFYLCASRGGNSPLHFGNGTRLTVT.

This clone was found once. This rearrangement joins TRBV4-3 to TRBJ1-2; maybe TRBD1 (5 bases). Trimming pared 0 bases from V and 12 bases from J, leaving 11 bases between. Per germline, CDR1 LGHNA and CDR2 YSLEER. The CDR3 runs to 12 residues. CDR3 protein: CASSQEGGANTF. CDR3 coding DNA: TGCGCCAGCAGCCAAGAGGGAGGGGCGAACACCTTC.

The chain joins TRBV19 to TRBJ2-7; 8 bases map to TRBD2. The CDR3 covers 13 residues. CDR1 and CDR2 (germline): LNHDA, SQIVND (reference sequence). The ends lost 8 bases at V and 4 bases at J; junction bases unmatched: 7. In nucleotides, the CDR3 is TGTGCCAGTTCGGGGGGGCTGGGATACGAGCAGTACTTC. Translated: CASSGGLGYEQYF.

The chain joins TRBV27 to TRBJ1-6, with D tentatively TRBD1 (6 bases). CDR1 is MNHEY, CDR2 SMNVEV, per germline (reference sequence). The CDR3 has 17 amino acids. V gave up 1 base and J gave up 5 bases, with 15 bases separating them. Written as DNA, the CDR3 is TGTGCCAGCAGTTTATACGGGGGGCGGTGGAATAATTCACCCCTCCACTTT. It yields the protein CASSLYGGRWNNSPLHF.

The V and J genes are TRBV6-5 and TRBJ1-1; 7 bases align to TRBD1. Germline V gene data show CDR1 as MNHEY and CDR2 as SVGAGI. CDR3 length: 11 amino acids. With 7 bases clipped from V and 8 bases from J, the junction kept 4 bases outside the gene matches. The CDR3 region has the DNA TGTGCCAGCACGAACAGGGGAGAAGCTTTCTTT. Translating gives CASTNRGEAFF.

The chain employs TRBV19 and TRBJ1-2, with 7 bases that match TRBD1. The CDR3 contains 17 residues. Germline assignment: CDR1 LNHDA and CDR2 SQIVND (reference sequence). J lost 7 bases, V lost 0 bases, and 14 bases had no gene match. CDR3 DNA sequence: TGTGCCAGTAGTATAGATCAAGGGGACAGTGTCGCGGTTGGCTACACCTTC. Its protein is CASSIDQGDSVAVGYTF.